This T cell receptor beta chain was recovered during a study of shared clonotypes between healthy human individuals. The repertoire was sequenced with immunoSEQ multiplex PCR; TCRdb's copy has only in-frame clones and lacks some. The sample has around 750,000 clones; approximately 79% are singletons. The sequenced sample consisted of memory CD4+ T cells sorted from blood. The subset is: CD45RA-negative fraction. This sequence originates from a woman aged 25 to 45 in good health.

Here the CDR3 reads CASSLGDSISTDTQYF. CDR3 sequence (DNA): TGCGCCAGCAGCTTGGGGGACAGTATCTCCACAGATACGCAGTATTTT. This sequence joins TRBV5-1 and TRBJ2-3; 7 nucleotides match TRBD1. The V and J ends lost 0 bases and 2 bases, in that order; junction bases with no gene match: 6. The CDR3 has 16 residues. The germline V gene encodes CDR1 SGHRS and CDR2 YFSETQ.